The clone carrying this T cell receptor (beta chain) was found once. Its antigen is unknown. The PCR used 60 Vbeta and 13 Jbeta primers. Repertoires were generated with immunoSEQ multiplex PCR, while TCRdb's copy carries only in-frame clones and drops some. The sample includes under 60,000 clones, about 80% of them seen just once. This sample was included in a study of cytomegalovirus exposure and HLA in healthy donors. Study summary: Across some 400 genotyped donors, roughly 80% landed in the Caucasian-associated ancestry cluster. Findings of the study overall: Cytomegalovirus-associated status was assigned to fewer than 200 TCR beta chains.

The CDR3 has 14 residues. Germline lookup yields CDR1 LNHDA and CDR2 SQIVND (reference sequence). The ends were cut back, 0 bases at V and 7 bases at J, with 9 bases in the middle. J is TRBJ2-2 and V is TRBV19; perhaps TRBD1 as D (6 bases). The specimen was PBMCs. The clonotype was recovered from a woman in her thirties or forties in good health and CMV-seropositive. The CDR3 loop is CASSIDRGGGELFF. CDR3 nucleotide sequence: TGTGCCAGTAGTATAGACAGGGGTGGCGGGGAGCTGTTTTTT.